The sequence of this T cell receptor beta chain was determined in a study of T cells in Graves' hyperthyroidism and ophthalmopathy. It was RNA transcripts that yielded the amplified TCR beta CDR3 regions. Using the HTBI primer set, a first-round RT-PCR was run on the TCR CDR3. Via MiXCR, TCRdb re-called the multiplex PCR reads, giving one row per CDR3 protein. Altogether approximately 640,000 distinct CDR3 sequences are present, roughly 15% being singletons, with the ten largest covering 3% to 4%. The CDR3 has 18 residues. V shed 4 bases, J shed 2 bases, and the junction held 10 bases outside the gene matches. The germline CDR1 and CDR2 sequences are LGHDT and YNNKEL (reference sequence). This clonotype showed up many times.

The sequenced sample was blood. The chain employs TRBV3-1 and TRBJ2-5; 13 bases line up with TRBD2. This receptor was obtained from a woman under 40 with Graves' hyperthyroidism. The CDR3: CASSRGLAGAELQETQYF. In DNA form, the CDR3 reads TGTGCCAGCAGCCGCGGACTAGCGGGAGCCGAGCTGCAAGAGACCCAGTACTTC.